This T cell receptor (beta chain) was sequenced for a study of T cell responses to AZD1222 COVID-19 vaccine. The CDR3 spans 14 residues. Per the germline V gene, CDR1 is SGHTA and CDR2 is FQGNSA. V lost 1 base and J lost 2, with 8 bases in between. Some clones are missing from TCRdb's copy, which holds only in-frame ones; the method was immunoSEQ multiplex PCR. The sample carries about 150,000 clones, about 91% recorded once. This clonotype was sampled from an adult who received the AZD1222 COVID-19 vaccine. This chain links TRBV7-2 with TRBJ2-5; D gene ambiguous. This specimen consisted of peripheral blood, obtained 28 days after the second AZD1222 dose. CDR3 protein: CASSLELQQETQYF. Here the CDR3 DNA reads TGTGCCAGCAGCTTAGAGCTTCAACAAGAGACCCAGTACTTC.